This T cell receptor beta chain is drawn from a study of blood T cells in healthy people across ages. There are 14 residues in the CDR3. The germline CDR1 and CDR2 sequences are MNHNY and SVGAGI (reference sequence). Using a J-beta primer mix together with a sample-barcoded 5' primer, a second PCR was run for about 6 to 12 cycles. Via MiXCR, TCRdb re-called the 5' RACE reads, giving one row per CDR3 protein. The sample has hundreds of thousands of distinct CDR3 sequences; around 30% are singletons. A word on this clonotype: Germline and junction disagree at one end, which may indicate a read error.

This rearrangement joins TRBV6-6 to TRBJ2-3; no reliable D call. This receptor was identified in a woman of 80 years or more in good health. The sequenced sample was blood. Here the CDR3 DNA reads TGTGCCAGCAGACGGACCTCTTACACAGATACGCGGTATTTT. Amino acids: CASRRTSYTDTRYF.